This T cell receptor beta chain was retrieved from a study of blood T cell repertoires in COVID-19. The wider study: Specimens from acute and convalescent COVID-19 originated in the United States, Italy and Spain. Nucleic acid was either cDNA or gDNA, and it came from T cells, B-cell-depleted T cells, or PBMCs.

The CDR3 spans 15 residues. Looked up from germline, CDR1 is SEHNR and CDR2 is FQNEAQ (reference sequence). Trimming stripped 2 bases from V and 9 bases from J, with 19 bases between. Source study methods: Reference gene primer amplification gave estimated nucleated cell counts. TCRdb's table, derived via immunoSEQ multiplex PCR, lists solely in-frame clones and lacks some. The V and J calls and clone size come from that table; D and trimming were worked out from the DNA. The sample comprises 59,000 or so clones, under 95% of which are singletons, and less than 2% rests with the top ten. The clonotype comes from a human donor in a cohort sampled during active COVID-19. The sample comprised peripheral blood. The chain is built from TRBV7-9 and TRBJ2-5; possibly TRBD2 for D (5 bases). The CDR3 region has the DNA TGTGCCAGCAGCTTATTTAGCAGCGGTCGAAGCGCCCAGTACTTC. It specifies CASSLFSSGRSAQYF.